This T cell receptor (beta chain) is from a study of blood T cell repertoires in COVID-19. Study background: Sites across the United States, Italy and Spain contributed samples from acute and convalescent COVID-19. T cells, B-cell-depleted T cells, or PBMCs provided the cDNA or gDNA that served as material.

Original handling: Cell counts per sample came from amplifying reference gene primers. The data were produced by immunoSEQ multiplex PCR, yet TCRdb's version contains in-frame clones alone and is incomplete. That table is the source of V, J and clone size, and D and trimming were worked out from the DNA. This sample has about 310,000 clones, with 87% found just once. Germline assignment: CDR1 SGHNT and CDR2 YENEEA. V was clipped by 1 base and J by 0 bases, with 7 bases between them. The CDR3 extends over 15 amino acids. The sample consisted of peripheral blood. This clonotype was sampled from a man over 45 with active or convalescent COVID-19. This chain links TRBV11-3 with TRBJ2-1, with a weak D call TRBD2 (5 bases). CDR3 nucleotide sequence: TGTGCCAGCAGCTTAGCGGGGAGCTCCTACAATGAGCAGTTCTTC. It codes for CASSLAGSSYNEQFF.